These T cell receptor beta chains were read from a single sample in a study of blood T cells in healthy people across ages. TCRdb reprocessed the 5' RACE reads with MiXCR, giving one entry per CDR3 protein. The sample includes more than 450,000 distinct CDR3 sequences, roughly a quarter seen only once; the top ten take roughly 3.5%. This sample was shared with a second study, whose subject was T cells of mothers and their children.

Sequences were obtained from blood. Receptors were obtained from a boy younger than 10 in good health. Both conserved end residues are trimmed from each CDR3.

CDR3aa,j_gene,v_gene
ASSLGGLPNEQF,TRBJ2-1,TRBV11-3
ASSLAYRTGEGETQY,TRBJ2-5,TRBV12-3/TRBV12-4
SASSGAVNTEAF,TRBJ1-1,TRBV20-1
ASSFSSGRATGELF,TRBJ2-2,TRBV12-3/TRBV12-4
ASSSASRDTQY,TRBJ2-3,TRBV7-2
AGRNPGQAYEQY,-,TRBV27
ASSLRLLGRRQF,-,TRBV11-2
ATSRDGYNSPLH,TRBJ1-6,TRBV15
ASSLAAGEYNEQF,TRBJ2-1,TRBV7-2
ASSFTPGLPYEQY,-,TRBV27
SVEGGNNEKLF,TRBJ1-4,TRBV29-1
ASRPRGVYNEKLF,TRBJ1-4,TRBV6-5
ASSLRDSGKEQF,TRBJ2-1,TRBV18
ASGRADGSSNYGYT,TRBJ1-2,TRBV4-1
ASSLARGLVTSAGELF,TRBJ2-2,TRBV7-8
ASSLFRASHEQY,TRBJ2-7,TRBV27
ASSPPVTGSKGNTIY,TRBJ1-3,TRBV18
ASESGVQETQY,TRBJ2-5,TRBV5-6
ASTPEGGGYGYT,TRBJ1-2,TRBV9